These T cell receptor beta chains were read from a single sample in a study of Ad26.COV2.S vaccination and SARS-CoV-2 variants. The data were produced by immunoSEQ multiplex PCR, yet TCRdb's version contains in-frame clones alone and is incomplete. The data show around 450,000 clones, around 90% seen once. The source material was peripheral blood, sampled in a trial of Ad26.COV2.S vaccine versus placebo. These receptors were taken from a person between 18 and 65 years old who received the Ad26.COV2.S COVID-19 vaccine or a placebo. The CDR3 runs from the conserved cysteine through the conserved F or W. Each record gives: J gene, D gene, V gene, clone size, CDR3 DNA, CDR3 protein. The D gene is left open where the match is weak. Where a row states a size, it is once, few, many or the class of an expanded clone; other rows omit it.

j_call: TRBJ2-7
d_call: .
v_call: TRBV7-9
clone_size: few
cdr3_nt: TGTGCCAGCAGCCCCGGGGGCGAGCAGTACTTC
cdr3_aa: CASSPGGEQYF

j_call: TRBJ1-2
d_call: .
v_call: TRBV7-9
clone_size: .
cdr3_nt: TGTGCCAGCAGCTTAGAGGCGGGGGATGGCTACACCTTC
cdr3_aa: CASSLEAGDGYTF

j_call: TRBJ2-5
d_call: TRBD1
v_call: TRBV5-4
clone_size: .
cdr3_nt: TGTGCCAGCAGCTTGACAGGGGGCGGTGAGACCCAGTACTTC
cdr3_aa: CASSLTGGGETQYF

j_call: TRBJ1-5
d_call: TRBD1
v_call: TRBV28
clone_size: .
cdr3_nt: TGTGCCAGCAGTTTAATAGGGGGCGCCATTTATCAGCCCCAGCATTTT
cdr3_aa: CASSLIGGAIYQPQHF

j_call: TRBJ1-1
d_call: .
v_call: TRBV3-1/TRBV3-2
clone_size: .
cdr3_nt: TGTGCCAGCAGTAAGGAGTTTGAAGCTTTCTTT
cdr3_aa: CASSKEFEAFF

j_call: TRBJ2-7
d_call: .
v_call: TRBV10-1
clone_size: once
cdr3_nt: TGCGCCAGGCCACTGCTGAGGAGACTCGCCTACGAGCAGTACTTC
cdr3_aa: CARPLLRRLAYEQYF

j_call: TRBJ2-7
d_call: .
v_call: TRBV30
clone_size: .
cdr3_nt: TGTGCCTGGAGTGTACGGCAGTCAACCTACGAGCAGTACTTC
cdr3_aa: CAWSVRQSTYEQYF

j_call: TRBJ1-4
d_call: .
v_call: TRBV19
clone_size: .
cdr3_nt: TGTGCCAGTAGTCCCGGACGTTATAATGAAAAACTGTTTTTT
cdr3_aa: CASSPGRYNEKLFF

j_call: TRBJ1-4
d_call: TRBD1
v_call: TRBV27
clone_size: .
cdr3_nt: TGTGCCAGCAGTTTCGACAGGGGAAGGTGGCTGTTTTTT
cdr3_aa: CASSFDRGRWLFF

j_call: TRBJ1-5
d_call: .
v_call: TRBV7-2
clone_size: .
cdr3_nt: TGTGCCAGCAGCTTATCGGGGGGTAGCAATCAGCCCCAGCATTTT
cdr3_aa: CASSLSGGSNQPQHF

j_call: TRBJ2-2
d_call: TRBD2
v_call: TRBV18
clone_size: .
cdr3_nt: TGTGCCAGCTCACCCCGTGAGGGCCTAGCGGGAGCTGTGGAGCTGTTTTTT
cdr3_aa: CASSPREGLAGAVELFF

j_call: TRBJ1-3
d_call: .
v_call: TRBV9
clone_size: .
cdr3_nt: TGTGCCAGCAGCGTACAGGGTTCAATCGCTGGAAACACCATATATTTT
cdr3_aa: CASSVQGSIAGNTIYF

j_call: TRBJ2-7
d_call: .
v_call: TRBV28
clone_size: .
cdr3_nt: TGTGCCAGCAGCCTACCCACTTGGGACGAGCAGTACTTC
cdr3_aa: CASSLPTWDEQYF

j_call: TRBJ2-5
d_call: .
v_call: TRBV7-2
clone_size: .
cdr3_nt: TGTGCCAGCAGCTTTGACCCCCAAGAGACCCAGTACTTC
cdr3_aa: CASSFDPQETQYF

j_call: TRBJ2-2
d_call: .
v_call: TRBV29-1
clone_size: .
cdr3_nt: TGCAGCGTTGGGAGGGGGCAGAAGAACACCGGGGAGCTGTTTTTT
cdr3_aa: CSVGRGQKNTGELFF

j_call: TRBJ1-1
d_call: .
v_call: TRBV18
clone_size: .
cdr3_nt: TGTGCCAGCTCACCACAAGGGACCCCCGTCACTGAAGCTTTCTTT
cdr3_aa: CASSPQGTPVTEAFF

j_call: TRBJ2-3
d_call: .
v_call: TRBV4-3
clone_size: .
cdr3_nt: TGCGCCAGCAGCCAAGTTAGCACAGATACGCAGTATTTT
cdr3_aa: CASSQVSTDTQYF

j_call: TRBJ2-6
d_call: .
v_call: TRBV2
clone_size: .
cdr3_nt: TGTGCCAGCACTCTCTCCCCCTCTGGGGCCAACGTCCTGACTTTC
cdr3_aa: CASTLSPSGANVLTF

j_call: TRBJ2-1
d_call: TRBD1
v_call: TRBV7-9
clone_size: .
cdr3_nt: TGTGCCAGCAGCTTACGCCGGGACAGGGGGCCGGGTGAGCAGTTCTTC
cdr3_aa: CASSLRRDRGPGEQFF

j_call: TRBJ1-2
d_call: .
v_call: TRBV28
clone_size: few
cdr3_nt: TGTGCCAGCAGTTTCCAAGGGGTGGATGGCTACACCTTC
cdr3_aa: CASSFQGVDGYTF

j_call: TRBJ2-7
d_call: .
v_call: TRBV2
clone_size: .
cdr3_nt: TGTGCCAGCAGTCCCTCTCAGGGTCTAGGGCAGTACTTC
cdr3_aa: CASSPSQGLGQYF

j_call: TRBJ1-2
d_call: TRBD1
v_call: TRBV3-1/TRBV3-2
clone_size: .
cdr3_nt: TGTGCCAGCAGTATGCGGACAGGGGAGGGCTACACCTTC
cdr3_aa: CASSMRTGEGYTF

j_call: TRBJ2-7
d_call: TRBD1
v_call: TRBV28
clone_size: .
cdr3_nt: TGTGCCAGCAGCGGGACAGGGGGCGGGTACGAGCAGTACTTC
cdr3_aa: CASSGTGGGYEQYF

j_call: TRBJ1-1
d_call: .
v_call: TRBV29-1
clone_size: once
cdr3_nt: TGCAGCGTTGAAGCATACAACACTGAAGCTTTCTTT
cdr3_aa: CSVEAYNTEAFF

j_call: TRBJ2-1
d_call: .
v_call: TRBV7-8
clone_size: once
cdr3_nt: TGTGCCAGCAGCCCACACAATGAGCAGTTCTTC
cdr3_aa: CASSPHNEQFF

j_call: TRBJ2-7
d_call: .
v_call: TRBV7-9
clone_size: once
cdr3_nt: TGTGCCAGCAGCTTTGGAGCTGGAGCCTACGAGCAGTACTTC
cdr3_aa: CASSFGAGAYEQYF

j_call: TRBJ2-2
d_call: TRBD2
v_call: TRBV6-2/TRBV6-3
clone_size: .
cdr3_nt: TGTGCCAGCAGTTACTCGTCTAGCGGGAGGGAGGTGAACACCGGGGAGCTGTTTTTT
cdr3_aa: CASSYSSSGREVNTGELFF

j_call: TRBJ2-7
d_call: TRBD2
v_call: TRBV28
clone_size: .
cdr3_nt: TGTGCCAGCAGTCCGCCCCGGACTAGCGGGAAGGACGAGCAGTACTTC
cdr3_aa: CASSPPRTSGKDEQYF

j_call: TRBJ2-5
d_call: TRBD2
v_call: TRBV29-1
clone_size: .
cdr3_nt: TGCAGCGTTCTCCCGGGACTAGCGGGAGGCTACTACCAAGAGACCCAGTACTTC
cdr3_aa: CSVLPGLAGGYYQETQYF

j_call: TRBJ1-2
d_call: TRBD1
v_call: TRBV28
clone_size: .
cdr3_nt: TGTGCCAACCAGGGGGACTATGGCTACACCTTC
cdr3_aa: CANQGDYGYTF

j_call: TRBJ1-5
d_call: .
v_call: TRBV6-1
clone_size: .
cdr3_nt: TGTGCCAGCAGTGATGGATATGGGACGGTGGCTGTAGGGGGCAATCAGCCCCAGCATTTT
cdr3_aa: CASSDGYGTVAVGGNQPQHF

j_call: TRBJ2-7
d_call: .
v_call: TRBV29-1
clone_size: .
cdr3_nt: TGCAGCGTTGGCGGAACCTACGAGCAGTACTTC
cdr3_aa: CSVGGTYEQYF

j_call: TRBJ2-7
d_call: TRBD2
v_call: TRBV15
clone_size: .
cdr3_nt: TGTGCCACCAGCAGAGATCTGGGGCGGGGGGCCCACGCCGGGAGCGAGCAGTACTTC
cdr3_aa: CATSRDLGRGAHAGSEQYF

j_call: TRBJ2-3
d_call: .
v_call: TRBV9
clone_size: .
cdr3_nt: TGTGCCAGCAGCGTAGTTGGCTCTAGCACAGATACGCAGTATTTT
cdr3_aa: CASSVVGSSTDTQYF

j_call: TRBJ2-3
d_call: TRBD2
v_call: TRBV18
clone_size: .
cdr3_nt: TGTGCCAGCTCACCACAACTAGCGGGATACACAGATACGCAGTATTTT
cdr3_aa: CASSPQLAGYTDTQYF

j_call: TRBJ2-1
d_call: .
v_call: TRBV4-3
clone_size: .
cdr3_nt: TGCGCCAGCAGCCAAGATAGGACTACCTACAATGAGCAGTTCTTC
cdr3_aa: CASSQDRTTYNEQFF

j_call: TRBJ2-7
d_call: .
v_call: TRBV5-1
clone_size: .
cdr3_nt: TGCGCCAGCAGCTTGGAGAGCTCCTACGAGCAGTACTTC
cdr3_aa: CASSLESSYEQYF

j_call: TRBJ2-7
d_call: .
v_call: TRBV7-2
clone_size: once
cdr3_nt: TGTGCCAGCAGCTCTAACAGTGCCTACGAGCAGTACTTC
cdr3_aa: CASSSNSAYEQYF

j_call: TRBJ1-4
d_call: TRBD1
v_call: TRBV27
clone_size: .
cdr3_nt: TGTGCCAGCAGTTTATTGCGGGTACAGGGGACTTTCGAAAAACTGTTTTTT
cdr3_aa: CASSLLRVQGTFEKLFF

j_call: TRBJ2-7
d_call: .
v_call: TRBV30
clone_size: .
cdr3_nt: TGTGCCTGGAGTGGGGACACCGGTCCCGTTGGCGAGCAGTACTTC
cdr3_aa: CAWSGDTGPVGEQYF